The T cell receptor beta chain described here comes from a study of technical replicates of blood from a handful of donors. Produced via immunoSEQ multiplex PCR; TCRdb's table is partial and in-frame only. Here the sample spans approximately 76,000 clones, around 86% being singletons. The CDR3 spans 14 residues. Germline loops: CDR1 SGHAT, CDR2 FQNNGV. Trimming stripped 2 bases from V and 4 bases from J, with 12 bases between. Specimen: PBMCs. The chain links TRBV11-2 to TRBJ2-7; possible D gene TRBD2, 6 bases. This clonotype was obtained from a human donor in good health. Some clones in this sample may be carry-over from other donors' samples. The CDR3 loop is CASSLLTGVYEQYF. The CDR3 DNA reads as TGTGCCAGCAGCTTATTAACGGGAGTTTACGAGCAGTACTTC.